Described below is a single T cell receptor beta chain sequence and its context. Its antigen remains unidentified. Amplified TCR beta CDR3 regions came from RNA transcripts. Using the HTBI primer set, a first-round RT-PCR was run on the TCR CDR3. Using its own MiXCR run on the multiplex PCR reads, TCRdb lists one record per CDR3 protein. The sample carries 300,000 to 400,000 distinct CDR3 sequences, approximately 14% recorded once. This sample is drawn from a study of T cells in Graves' hyperthyroidism and ophthalmopathy. Study as a whole: Peripheral blood draws took place at initial diagnosis, ahead of any treatment. Study conclusions and caveats: Most clonotypes expanded in thyroid above 0.001 were likewise present in blood.

After removal of 1 base from V and 7 bases from J, the junction contained 4 bases not matched to a gene. The germline V gene encodes CDR1 SGHNT and CDR2 YYREEE (reference sequence). The CDR3 contains 14 residues. Diagnosis relied on clinical symptoms, serum thyroxine and TRAb, thyroid ultrasound and orbital computed tomography. The J gene is TRBJ1-2, the V gene TRBV5-4; 10 bases fit TRBD1. The sequenced material came from blood. This sequence was found in a woman aged 55-75 years with Graves' hyperthyroidism. This CDR3 reads CASSLIGTGAGYTF. The CDR3 region has the DNA TGTGCCAGCAGCTTGATCGGGACAGGGGCTGGCTACACCTTC.